This is a list of T cell receptor beta chains from one sample in a study of T-cell memory formation after mild COVID-19. A single record per CDR3 protein comes from TCRdb applying MiXCR to the 5' RACE reads. The data contain hundreds of thousands of distinct CDR3 sequences, roughly 20% of them singletons. Sequencing was performed on PBMCs or a T cell subset sorted from them (not recorded which). These TCRs come from an adult woman who had mild COVID-19 (a few samples of this study predate the infection). Cell type and time point are not known. Each CDR3 is given with its conserved first and last residue. A D gene is named only where the DNA matches it firmly. A clone size is listed for some rows: how often the clone was seen (once, few, many), or a class if it is expanded.

j_gene: TRBJ2-2; len: 13; v_gene: TRBV29-1; abundance: .; d_gene: .; CDR3aa: CSGSRASTGELFF; CDR3nt: TGCAGCGGTAGCCGGGCAAGCACCGGGGAGCTGTTTTTT
j_gene: TRBJ2-3; len: 19; v_gene: TRBV24-1; abundance: few; d_gene: TRBD2; CDR3aa: CATSDPPGLAGGPADTQYF; CDR3nt: TGTGCCACCAGTGATCCTCCGGGACTAGCGGGAGGGCCGGCAGATACGCAGTATTTT
j_gene: TRBJ1-3; len: 16; v_gene: TRBV6-5; abundance: .; d_gene: TRBD1; CDR3aa: CASCRTRDRIGNTIYF; CDR3nt: TGTGCCAGCTGCCGCACACGGGACAGAATCGGAAACACCATATATTTT
j_gene: TRBJ2-2; len: 15; v_gene: TRBV6-1; abundance: .; d_gene: .; CDR3aa: CASSLDGANTGELFF; CDR3nt: TGTGCCAGCAGTTTAGACGGCGCGAACACCGGGGAGCTGTTTTTT
j_gene: TRBJ2-3; len: 15; v_gene: TRBV12-3/TRBV12-4; abundance: .; d_gene: .; CDR3aa: CASKLHRSLQGTQYF; CDR3nt: TGTGCCAGCAAACTTCACAGGTCCCTACAGGGTACGCAGTATTTT
j_gene: TRBJ2-6; len: 16; v_gene: TRBV4-2; abundance: few; d_gene: .; CDR3aa: CASSQALASGANVLTF; CDR3nt: TGTGCCAGCAGCCAAGCTCTAGCGTCTGGGGCCAACGTCCTGACTTTC
j_gene: TRBJ1-1; len: 12; v_gene: TRBV7-9; abundance: .; d_gene: .; CDR3aa: CASSLGLREAFF; CDR3nt: TGTGCCAGCAGCTTGGGGCTCCGAGAAGCTTTCTTT
j_gene: TRBJ2-2; len: 15; v_gene: TRBV7-9; abundance: .; d_gene: TRBD1; CDR3aa: CASSGADRELGELFF; CDR3nt: TGTGCCAGCAGCGGAGCGGACAGGGAACTCGGGGAGCTGTTTTTT
j_gene: TRBJ2-2; len: 16; v_gene: TRBV7-8; abundance: few; d_gene: .; CDR3aa: CASSPPDSWNTGELFF; CDR3nt: TGTGCCAGCAGCCCACCGGACAGTTGGAACACCGGGGAGCTGTTTTTT
j_gene: TRBJ2-5; len: 14; v_gene: TRBV5-1; abundance: .; d_gene: .; CDR3aa: CASSFSQGKETQYF; CDR3nt: TGCGCCAGCAGCTTTTCCCAGGGGAAAGAGACCCAGTACTTC
j_gene: TRBJ2-5; len: 15; v_gene: TRBV7-9; abundance: few; d_gene: TRBD2; CDR3aa: CASSFTGRGQETQYF; CDR3nt: TGTGCCAGCAGCTTTACCGGGCGGGGGCAAGAGACCCAGTACTTC
j_gene: TRBJ2-7; len: 15; v_gene: TRBV5-1; abundance: .; d_gene: .; CDR3aa: CASSLGLSGYYEQYF; CDR3nt: TGCGCCAGCAGCTTGGGGCTCAGTGGTTACTACGAGCAGTACTTC
j_gene: TRBJ2-5; len: 8; v_gene: TRBV6-6; abundance: few; d_gene: .; CDR3aa: CASETQYF; CDR3nt: TGTGCCAGCGAGACCCAGTACTTC
j_gene: TRBJ1-5; len: 14; v_gene: TRBV2; abundance: .; d_gene: .; CDR3aa: CASSERRVDQPQHF; CDR3nt: TGTGCCAGCAGTGAAAGGCGGGTCGATCAGCCCCAGCATTTT
j_gene: TRBJ2-3; len: 16; v_gene: TRBV13; abundance: .; d_gene: TRBD2; CDR3aa: CASSPSGGASTDTQYF; CDR3nt: TGTGCCAGCAGCCCTAGCGGGGGGGCAAGCACAGATACGCAGTATTTT
j_gene: TRBJ2-2; len: 14; v_gene: TRBV12-3/TRBV12-4; abundance: .; d_gene: .; CDR3aa: CASSLPGWTGELFF; CDR3nt: TGTGCCAGCAGTTTGCCAGGATGGACCGGGGAGCTGTTTTTT
j_gene: TRBJ2-1; len: 13; v_gene: TRBV12-3/TRBV12-4; abundance: .; d_gene: .; CDR3aa: CASSRTPYHEQFF; CDR3nt: TGTGCCAGCTCCCGTACACCCTACCATGAGCAGTTCTTC
j_gene: TRBJ2-5; len: 12; v_gene: TRBV30; abundance: .; d_gene: .; CDR3aa: CAWNRDRETQYF; CDR3nt: TGTGCCTGGAACAGGGACCGGGAGACCCAGTACTTC
j_gene: TRBJ2-1; len: 16; v_gene: TRBV7-3; abundance: .; d_gene: TRBD2; CDR3aa: CASRDPGTKPYNEQFF; CDR3nt: TGTGCCAGCAGGGACCCCGGGACTAAACCCTACAATGAGCAGTTCTTC
j_gene: TRBJ2-1; len: 15; v_gene: TRBV7-3; abundance: once; d_gene: .; CDR3aa: CASSLGSSGDNEQFF; CDR3nt: TGTGCCAGCAGCCTCGGGAGTTCAGGAGACAATGAGCAGTTCTTC
j_gene: TRBJ2-1; len: 15; v_gene: TRBV5-1; abundance: .; d_gene: TRBD2; CDR3aa: CASSRQLAENNEQFF; CDR3nt: TGCGCCAGCAGCCGACAACTAGCGGAAAACAATGAGCAGTTCTTC
j_gene: TRBJ2-7; len: 15; v_gene: TRBV19; abundance: .; d_gene: .; CDR3aa: CASSIWDKPTYEQYF; CDR3nt: TGTGCCAGTAGTATTTGGGACAAGCCAACTTACGAGCAGTACTTC
j_gene: TRBJ2-5; len: 14; v_gene: TRBV7-6; abundance: .; d_gene: .; CDR3aa: CASSTPRVSETQYF; CDR3nt: TGTGCCAGCAGCACTCCGCGAGTAAGCGAGACCCAGTACTTC